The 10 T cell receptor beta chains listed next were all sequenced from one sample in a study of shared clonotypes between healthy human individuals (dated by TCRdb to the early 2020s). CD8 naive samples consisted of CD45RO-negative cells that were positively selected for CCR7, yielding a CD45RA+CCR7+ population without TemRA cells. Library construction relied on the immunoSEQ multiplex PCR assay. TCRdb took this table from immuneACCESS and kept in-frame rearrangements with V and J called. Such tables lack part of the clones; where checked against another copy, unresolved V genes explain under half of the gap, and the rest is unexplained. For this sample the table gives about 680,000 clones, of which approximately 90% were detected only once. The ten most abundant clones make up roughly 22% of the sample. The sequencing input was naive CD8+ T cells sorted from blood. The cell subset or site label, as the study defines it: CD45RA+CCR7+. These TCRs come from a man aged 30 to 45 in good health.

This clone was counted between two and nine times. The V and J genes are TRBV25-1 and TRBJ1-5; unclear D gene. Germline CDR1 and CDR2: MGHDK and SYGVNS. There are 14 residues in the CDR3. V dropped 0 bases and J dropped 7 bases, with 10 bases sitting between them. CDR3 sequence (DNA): TGTGCCAGCAGTGAATATGAAGGTTACCAGCCCCAGCATTTT. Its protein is CASSEYEGYQPQHF. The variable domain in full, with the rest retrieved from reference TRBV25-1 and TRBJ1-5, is EADIYQTPRYLVIGTGKKITLECSQTMGHDKMYWYQQDPGMELHLIHYSYGVNSTEKGDLSSESTVSRIRTEHFPLTLESARPSHTSQYLCASSEYEGYQPQHFGDGTRLSIL.

The CDR3 DNA reads TGTGCCAGCAGCGGCTGGGGACTAGCGGGAAGGGATGCCGGGGAGCTGTTTTTT. Translation: CASSGWGLAGRDAGELFF. The chain recombines TRBV7-7 with TRBJ2-2; 13 positions match TRBD2. After removal of 5 bases from V and 6 bases from J, the junction contained 12 bases not matched to a gene. The V gene's germline CDR1 is SSHAT and CDR2 FNYEAQ (reference sequence). This CDR3 is 18 amino acids long.

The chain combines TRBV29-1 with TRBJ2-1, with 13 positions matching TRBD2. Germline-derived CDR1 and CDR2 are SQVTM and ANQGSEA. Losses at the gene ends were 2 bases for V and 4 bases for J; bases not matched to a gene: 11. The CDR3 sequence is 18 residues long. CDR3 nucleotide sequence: TGCAGCGTTGAAAGGCCCGGACTAGCGGGAGCGATGTACAATGAGCAGTTCTTC. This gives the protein CSVERPGLAGAMYNEQFF.

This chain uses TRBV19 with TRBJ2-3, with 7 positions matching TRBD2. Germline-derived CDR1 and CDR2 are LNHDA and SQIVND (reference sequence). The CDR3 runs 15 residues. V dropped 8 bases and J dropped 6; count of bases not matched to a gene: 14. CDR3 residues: CASRERDPVPDTQYF. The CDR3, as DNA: TGTGCCAGTCGGGAGCGGGACCCGGTCCCGGATACGCAGTATTTT.

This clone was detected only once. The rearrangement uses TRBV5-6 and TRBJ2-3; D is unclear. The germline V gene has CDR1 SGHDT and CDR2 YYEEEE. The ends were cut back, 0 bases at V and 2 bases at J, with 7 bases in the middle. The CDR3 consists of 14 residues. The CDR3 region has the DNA TGTGCCAGCAGCTTGGCTTTAGACACAGATACGCAGTATTTT. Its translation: CASSLALDTDTQYF.

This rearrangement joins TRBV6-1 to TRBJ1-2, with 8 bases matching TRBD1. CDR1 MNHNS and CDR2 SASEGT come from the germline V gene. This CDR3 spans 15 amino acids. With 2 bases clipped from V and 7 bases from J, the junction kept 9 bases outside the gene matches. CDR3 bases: TGTGCCAGCAGTGAAAGGGCAGGGGGCGGGAGTGGCTACACCTTC. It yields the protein CASSERAGGGSGYTF.

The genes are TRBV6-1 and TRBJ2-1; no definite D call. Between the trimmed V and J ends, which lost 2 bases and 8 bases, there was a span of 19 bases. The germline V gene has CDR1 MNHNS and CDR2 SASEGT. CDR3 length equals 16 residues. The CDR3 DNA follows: TGTGCCAGCAGTGAATTCGGCTATGGGTCCGAAGATGAGCAGTTCTTC. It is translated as CASSEFGYGSEDEQFF.

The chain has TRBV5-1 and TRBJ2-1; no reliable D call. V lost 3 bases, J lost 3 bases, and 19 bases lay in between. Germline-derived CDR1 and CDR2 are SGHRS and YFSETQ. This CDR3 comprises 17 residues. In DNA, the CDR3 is TGCGCCAGCAGCTGGCCCTCTACAGACGAAAACTACAATGAGCAGTTCTTC. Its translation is CASSWPSTDENYNEQFF.

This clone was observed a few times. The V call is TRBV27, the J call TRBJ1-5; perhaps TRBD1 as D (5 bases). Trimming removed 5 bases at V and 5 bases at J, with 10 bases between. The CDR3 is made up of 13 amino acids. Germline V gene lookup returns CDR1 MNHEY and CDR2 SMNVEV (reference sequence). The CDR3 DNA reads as TGTGCCAGCAGTCTGGGGGGGTATCAGCCCCAGCATTTT. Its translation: CASSLGGYQPQHF.

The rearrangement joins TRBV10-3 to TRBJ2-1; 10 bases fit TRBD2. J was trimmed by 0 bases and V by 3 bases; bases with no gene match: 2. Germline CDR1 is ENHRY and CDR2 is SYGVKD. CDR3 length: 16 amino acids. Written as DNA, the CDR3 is TGTGCCATCAGTGAAGCGGGAGGGGGCTCCTACAATGAGCAGTTCTTC. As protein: CAISEAGGGSYNEQFF.